Presented here are 3 T cell receptor beta chains from one specimen sequenced in a study of blood T cell repertoires in COVID-19. Using immunoSEQ multiplex PCR, the repertoire was profiled, and TCRdb retains in-frame clones only, with some absent. The sample contains 160,000 or so clones, roughly 80% of which appear only once. Sequenced sample: PBMCs or T cells enriched from blood (not recorded which). The receptors derive from a middle-aged woman with acute COVID-19.

The rearrangement uses TRBV5-1 and TRBJ2-5, with D possibly matching TRBD1 (6 bases). This CDR3 is built from 15 residues. Germline V gene lookup returns CDR1 SGHRS and CDR2 YFSETQ. The germline V and J ends were trimmed by 1 base and 2 bases, with 12 bases remaining between them. CDR3 sequence (DNA): TGCGCCAGCAGCTTGCCGACAGGTGCTCAAGAGACCCAGTACTTC. The encoded protein is CASSLPTGAQETQYF.

The chain couples TRBV5-1 to TRBJ2-5; 8 bases line up with TRBD1. Germline values: CDR1 SGHRS, CDR2 YFSETQ. After removal of 3 bases from V and 1 base from J, the junction contained 5 bases not matched to a gene. The CDR3 length is 15 residues. Written as DNA, the CDR3 is TGCGCCAGCAGCTGGTCAGGGGGCAGCCAAGAGACCCAGTACTTC. It codes for CASSWSGGSQETQYF. The full variable domain, completed using reference TRBV5-1 and TRBJ2-5, is KAGVTQTPRYLIKTRGQQVTLSCSPISGHRSVSWYQQTPGQGLQFLFEYFSETQRNKGNFPGRFSGRQFSNSRSEMNVSTLELGDSALYLCASSWSGGSQETQYFGPGTRLLVL.

This chain connects TRBV9 to TRBJ2-3, with a weak D call TRBD1 (6 bases). Per the germline V gene, CDR1 is SGDLS and CDR2 is YYNGEE. V lost 4 bases to trimming and J lost 2 bases, with 11 bases between them. The CDR3 runs 14 residues. The CDR3 reads CASSLGTFTDTQYF. The CDR3 DNA is TGTGCCAGCAGCCTCGGGACATTCACAGATACGCAGTATTTT.